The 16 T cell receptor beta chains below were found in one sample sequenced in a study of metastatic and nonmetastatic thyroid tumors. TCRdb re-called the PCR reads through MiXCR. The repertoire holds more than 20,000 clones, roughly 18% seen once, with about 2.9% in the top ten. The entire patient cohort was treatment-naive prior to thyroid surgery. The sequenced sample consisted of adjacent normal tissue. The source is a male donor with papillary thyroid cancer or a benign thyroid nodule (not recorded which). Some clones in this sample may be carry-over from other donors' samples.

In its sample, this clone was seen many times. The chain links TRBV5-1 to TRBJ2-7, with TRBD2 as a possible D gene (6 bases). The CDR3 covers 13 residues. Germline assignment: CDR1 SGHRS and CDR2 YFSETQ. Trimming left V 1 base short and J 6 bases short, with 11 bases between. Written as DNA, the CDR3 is TGCGCCAGCAGCTTGCGGCAGGGAGGCGAGCAGTACTTC. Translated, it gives CASSLRQGGEQYF.

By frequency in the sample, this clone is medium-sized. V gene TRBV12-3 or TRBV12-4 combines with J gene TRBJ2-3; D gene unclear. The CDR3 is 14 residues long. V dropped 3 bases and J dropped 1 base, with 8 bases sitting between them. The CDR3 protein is CASSFTVRTDTQYF. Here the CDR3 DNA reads TGTGCCAGCAGTTTTACGGTACGCACAGATACGCAGTATTTT.

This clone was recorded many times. CDR3 sequence (DNA): TGTGCCAGCAGCCCAGGGACCTACGAGCAGTACGTC. This translates into CASSPGTYEQYV. V and J are TRBV6-1 and TRBJ2-7, with a weak D call TRBD1 (5 bases). The CDR3 sequence is 12 residues long. V was clipped by 6 bases and J by 2 bases, with 8 bases between them. Germline V lookup: CDR1 MNHNS, CDR2 SASEGT.

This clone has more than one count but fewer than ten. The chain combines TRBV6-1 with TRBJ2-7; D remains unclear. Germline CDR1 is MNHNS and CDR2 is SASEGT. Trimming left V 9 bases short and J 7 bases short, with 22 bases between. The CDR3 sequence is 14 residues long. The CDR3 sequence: CASKSGPVCMEQYV. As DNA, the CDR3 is TGTGCCAGTAAATCTGGACCGGTATGCATGGAGCAGTACGTC.

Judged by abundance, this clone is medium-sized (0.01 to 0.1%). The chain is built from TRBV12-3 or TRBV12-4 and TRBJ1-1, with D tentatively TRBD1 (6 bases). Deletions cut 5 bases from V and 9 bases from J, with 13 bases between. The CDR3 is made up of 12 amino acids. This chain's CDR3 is CASSPGGFQAFF. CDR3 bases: TGTGCCAGCAGTCCGGGGGGCTTTCAAGCTTTCTTT.

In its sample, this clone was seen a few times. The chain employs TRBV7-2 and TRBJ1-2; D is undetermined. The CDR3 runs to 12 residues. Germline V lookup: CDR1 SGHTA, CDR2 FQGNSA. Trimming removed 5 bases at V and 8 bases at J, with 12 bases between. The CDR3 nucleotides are TGTGCCAGCAGCCCACCCCCCCGGGGCTACACCTTC. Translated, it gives CASSPPPRGYTF. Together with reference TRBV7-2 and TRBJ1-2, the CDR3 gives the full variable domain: GAGVSQSPSNKVTEKGKDVELRCDPISGHTALYWYRQSLGQGLEFLIYFQGNSAPDKSGLPSDRFSAERTGGSVSTLTIQRTQQEDSAVYLCASSPPPRGYTFGSGTRLTVV.

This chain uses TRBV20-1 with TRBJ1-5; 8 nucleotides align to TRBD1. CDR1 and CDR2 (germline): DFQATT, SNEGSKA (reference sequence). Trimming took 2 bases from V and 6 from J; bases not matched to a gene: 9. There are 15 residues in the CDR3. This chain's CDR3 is CSARPGQGGSQPQHF. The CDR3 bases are TGCAGTGCTAGACCCGGACAGGGAGGGAGTCAGCCCCAGCATTTT.

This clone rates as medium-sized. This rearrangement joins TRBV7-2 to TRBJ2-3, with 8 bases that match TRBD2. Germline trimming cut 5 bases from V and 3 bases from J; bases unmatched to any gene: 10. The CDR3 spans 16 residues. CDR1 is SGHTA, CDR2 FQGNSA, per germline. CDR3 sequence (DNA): TGTGCCAGCAGCATACTGGCGGGAGGAGTTACAGATACGCAGTATTTT. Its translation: CASSILAGGVTDTQYF.

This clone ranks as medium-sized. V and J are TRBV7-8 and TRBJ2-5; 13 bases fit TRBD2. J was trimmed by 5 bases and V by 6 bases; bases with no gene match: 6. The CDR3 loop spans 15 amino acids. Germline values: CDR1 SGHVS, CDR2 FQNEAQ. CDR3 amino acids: CASRWTSGRGETQYF. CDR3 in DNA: TGTGCCAGCAGGTGGACTAGCGGGAGAGGGGAGACCCAGTACTTC.

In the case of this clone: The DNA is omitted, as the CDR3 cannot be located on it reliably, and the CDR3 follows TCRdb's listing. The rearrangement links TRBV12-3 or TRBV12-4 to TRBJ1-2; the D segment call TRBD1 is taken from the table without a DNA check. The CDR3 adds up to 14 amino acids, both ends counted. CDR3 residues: CDSRLDSILYGCTF.

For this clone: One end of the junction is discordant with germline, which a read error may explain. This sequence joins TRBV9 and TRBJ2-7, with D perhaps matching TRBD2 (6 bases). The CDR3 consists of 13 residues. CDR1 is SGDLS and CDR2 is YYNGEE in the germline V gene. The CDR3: CASIVVPDYEHYF. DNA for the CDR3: TGTGCCAGCATCGTAGTCCCGGACTACGAGCATTACTTC.

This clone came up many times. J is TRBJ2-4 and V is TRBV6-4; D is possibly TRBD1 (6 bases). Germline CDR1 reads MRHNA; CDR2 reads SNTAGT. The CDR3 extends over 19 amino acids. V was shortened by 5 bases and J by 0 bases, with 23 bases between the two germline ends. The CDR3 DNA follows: TGTGCCAGCAGTAACACAGGGAGTTGGAGTTCTATAGCCAAAAACATTCAGTACTTC. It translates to CASSNTGSWSSIAKNIQYF.

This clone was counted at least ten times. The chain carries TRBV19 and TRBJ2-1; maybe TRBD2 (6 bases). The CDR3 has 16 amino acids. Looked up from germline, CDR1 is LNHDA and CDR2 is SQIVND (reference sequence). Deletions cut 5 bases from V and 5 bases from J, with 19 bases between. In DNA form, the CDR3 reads TGTGCCAGTAGTCGCCCGGCGACTGGAGGGGACAATGAGCAGTTCTTC. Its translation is CASSRPATGGDNEQFF.

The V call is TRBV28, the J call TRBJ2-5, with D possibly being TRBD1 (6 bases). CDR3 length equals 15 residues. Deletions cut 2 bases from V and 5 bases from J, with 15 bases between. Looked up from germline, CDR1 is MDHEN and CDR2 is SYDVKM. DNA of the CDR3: TGTGCCAGCAGTTTACCAGGGGAGTCGCAGGAGACCCAGTACTTC. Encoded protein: CASSLPGESQETQYF.

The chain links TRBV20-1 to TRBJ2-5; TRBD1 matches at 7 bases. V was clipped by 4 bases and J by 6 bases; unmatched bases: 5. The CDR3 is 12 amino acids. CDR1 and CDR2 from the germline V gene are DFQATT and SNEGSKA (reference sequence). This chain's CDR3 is CSATRQGQTQYF. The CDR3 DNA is TGCAGTGCTACCAGACAGGGACAGACCCAGTACTTC.

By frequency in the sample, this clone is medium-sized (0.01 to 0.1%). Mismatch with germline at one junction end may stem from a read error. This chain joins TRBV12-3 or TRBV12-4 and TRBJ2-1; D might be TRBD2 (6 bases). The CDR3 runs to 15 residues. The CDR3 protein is CVSSLGTPGYNEQFF. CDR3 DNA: TGTGTCAGCAGTTTAGGGACTCCTGGGTACAATGAGCAGTTCTTC.